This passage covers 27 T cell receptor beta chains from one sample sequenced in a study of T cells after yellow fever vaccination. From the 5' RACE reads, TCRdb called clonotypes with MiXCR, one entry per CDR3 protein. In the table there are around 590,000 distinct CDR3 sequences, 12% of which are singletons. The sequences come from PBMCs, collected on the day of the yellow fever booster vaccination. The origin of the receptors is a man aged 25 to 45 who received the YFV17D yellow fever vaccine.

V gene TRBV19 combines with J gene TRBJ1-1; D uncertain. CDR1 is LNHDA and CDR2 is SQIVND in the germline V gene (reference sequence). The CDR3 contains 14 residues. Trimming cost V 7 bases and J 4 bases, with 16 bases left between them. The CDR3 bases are TGTGCCAGTATTACGGGGAAGCTGGGCACTGAAGCTTTCTTT. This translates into CASITGKLGTEAFF.

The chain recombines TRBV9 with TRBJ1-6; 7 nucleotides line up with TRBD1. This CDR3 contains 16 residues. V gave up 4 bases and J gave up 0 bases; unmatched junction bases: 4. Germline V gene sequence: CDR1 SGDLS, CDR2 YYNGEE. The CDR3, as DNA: TGTGCCAGCAGCTCGACAGGGAGCTCCTATAATTCACCCCTCCACTTT. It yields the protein CASSSTGSSYNSPLHF.

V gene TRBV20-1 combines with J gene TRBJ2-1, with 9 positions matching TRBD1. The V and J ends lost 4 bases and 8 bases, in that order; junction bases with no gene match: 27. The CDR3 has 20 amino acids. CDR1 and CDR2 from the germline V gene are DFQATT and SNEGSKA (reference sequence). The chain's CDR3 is CSANRDRVSREGRGLDEQFF. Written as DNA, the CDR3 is TGCAGTGCTAACCGGGACAGGGTCTCGAGGGAGGGCCGGGGGCTGGATGAGCAGTTCTTC.

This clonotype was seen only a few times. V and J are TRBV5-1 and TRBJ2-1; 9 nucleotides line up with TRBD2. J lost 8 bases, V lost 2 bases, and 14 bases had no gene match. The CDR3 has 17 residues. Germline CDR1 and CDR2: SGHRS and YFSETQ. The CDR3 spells CASSLGQPGLASHEQFF. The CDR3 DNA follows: TGCGCCAGCAGCTTAGGACAGCCGGGACTAGCTAGCCATGAGCAGTTCTTC. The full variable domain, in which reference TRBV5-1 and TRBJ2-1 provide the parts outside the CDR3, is KAGVTQTPRYLIKTRGQQVTLSCSPISGHRSVSWYQQTPGQGLQFLFEYFSETQRNKGNFPGRFSGRQFSNSRSEMNVSTLELGDSALYLCASSLGQPGLASHEQFFGPGTRLTVL.

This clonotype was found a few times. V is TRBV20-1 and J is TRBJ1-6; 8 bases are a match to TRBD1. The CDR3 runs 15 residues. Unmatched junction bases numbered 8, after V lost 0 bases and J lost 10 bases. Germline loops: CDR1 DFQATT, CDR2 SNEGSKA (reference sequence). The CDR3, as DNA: TGCAGTGCTAGAGAACCCGCCAGGGGGCAATCACCCCTCCACTTT. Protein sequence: CSAREPARGQSPLHF.

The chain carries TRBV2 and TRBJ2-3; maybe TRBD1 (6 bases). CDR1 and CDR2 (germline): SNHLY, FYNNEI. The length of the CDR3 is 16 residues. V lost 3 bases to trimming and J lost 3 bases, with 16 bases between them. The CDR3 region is CASSDGGRGMTDTQYF. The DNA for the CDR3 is TGTGCCAGCAGTGACGGCGGCAGGGGTATGACAGATACGCAGTATTTT.

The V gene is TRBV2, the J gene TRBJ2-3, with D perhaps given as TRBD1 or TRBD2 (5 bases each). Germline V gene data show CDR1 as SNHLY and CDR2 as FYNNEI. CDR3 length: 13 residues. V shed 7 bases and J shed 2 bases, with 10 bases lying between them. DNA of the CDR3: TGTGCCAGCAAGTCCGGGACCACAGATACGCAGTATTTT. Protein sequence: CASKSGTTDTQYF.

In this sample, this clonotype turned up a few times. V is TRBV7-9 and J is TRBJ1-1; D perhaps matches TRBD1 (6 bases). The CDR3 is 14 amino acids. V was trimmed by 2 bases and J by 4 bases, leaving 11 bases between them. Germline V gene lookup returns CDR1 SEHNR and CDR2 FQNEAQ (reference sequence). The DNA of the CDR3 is TGTGCCAGCAGCTTATCGGACAGTGGCACTGAAGCTTTCTTT. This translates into CASSLSDSGTEAFF.

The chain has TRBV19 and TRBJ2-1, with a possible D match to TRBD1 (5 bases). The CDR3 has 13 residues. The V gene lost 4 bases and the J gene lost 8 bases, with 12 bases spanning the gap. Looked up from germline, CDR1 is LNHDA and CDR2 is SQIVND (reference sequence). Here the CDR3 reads CASSKAGMYEQFF. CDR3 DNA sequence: TGTGCCAGTAGTAAGGCAGGGATGTATGAGCAGTTCTTC.

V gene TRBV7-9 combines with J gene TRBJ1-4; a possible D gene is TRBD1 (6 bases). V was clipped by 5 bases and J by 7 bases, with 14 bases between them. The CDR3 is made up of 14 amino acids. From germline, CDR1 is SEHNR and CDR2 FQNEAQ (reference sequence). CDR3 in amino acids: CASSRQAGVEKLFF. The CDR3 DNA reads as TGTGCCAGCAGCCGACAGGCGGGTGTTGAAAAACTGTTTTTT.

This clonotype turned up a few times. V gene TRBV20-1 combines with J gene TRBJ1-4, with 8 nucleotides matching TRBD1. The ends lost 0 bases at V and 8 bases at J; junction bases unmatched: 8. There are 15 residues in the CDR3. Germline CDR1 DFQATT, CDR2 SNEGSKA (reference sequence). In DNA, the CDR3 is TGCAGTGCTAGAGATCCCAACAGGGGGGGCGAAAAACTGTTTTTT. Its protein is CSARDPNRGGEKLFF.

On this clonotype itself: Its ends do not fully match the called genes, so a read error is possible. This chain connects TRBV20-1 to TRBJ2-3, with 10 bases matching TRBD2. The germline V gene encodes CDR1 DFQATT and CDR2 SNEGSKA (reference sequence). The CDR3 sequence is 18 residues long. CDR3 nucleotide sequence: TGCTGTGCTAGAGGGTCGGCTAGCGGGAGCTACCTCACAGATACGCAGTATTTT. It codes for CCARGSASGSYLTDTQYF.

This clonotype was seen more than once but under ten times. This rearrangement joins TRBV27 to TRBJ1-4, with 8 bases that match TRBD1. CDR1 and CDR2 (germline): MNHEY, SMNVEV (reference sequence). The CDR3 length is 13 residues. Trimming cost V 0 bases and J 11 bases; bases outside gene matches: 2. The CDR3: CASSLSGQGKLFF. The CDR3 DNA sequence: TGTGCCAGCAGTTTATCCGGACAGGGTAAACTGTTTTTT. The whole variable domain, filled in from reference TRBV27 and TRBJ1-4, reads EAQVTQNPRYLITVTGKKLTVTCSQNMNHEYMSWYRQDPGLGLRQIYYSMNVEVTDKGDVPEGYKVSRKEKRNFPLILESPSPNQTSLYFCASSLSGQGKLFFGSGTQLSVL.

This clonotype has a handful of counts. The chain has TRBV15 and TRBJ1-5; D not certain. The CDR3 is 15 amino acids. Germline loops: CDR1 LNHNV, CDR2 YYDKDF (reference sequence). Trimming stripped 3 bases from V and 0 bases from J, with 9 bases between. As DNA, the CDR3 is TGTGCCACCAGCAGGGAGCTCTATAGCAATCAGCCCCAGCATTTT. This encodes CATSRELYSNQPQHF.

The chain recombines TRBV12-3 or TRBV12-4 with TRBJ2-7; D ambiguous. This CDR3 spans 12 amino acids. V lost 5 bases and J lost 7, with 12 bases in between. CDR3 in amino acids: CASSNNLGEQYF. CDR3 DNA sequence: TGTGCCAGCAGTAACAACCTGGGGGAGCAGTACTTC.

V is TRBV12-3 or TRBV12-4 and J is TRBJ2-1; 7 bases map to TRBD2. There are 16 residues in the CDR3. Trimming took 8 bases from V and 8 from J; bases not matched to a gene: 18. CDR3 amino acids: CASGNRGGSVRDEQFF. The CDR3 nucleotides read TGTGCCAGCGGTAATCGGGGCGGGAGCGTTCGAGATGAGCAGTTCTTC.

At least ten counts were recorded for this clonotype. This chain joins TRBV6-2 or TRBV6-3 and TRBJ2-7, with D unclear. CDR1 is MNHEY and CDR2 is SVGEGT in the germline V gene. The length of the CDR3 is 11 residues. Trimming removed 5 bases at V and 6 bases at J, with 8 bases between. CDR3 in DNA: TGTGCCAGCAGTAGGTCCCGCGAGCAGTACTTC. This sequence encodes CASSRSREQYF.

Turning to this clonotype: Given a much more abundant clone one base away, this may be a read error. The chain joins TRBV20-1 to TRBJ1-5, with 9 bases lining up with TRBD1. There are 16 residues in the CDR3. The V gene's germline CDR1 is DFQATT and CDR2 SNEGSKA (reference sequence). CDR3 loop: CCARSPGTGRNQPQHF. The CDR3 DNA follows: TGCTGTGCTAGATCCCCCGGGACAGGGAGGAATCAGCCCCAGCATTTT.

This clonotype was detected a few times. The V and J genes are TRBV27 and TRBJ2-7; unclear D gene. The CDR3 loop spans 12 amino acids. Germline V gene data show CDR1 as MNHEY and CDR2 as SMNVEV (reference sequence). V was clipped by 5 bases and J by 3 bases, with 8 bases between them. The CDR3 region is CASSGEDYEQYF. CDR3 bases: TGTGCCAGCAGTGGAGAGGACTACGAGCAGTACTTC.

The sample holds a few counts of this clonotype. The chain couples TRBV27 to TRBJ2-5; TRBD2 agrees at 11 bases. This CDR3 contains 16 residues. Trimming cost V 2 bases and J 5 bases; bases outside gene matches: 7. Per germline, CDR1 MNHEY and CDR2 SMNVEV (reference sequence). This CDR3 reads CASSLATTSGTETQYF. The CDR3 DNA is TGTGCCAGCAGTTTAGCGACGACTAGCGGGACGGAGACCCAGTACTTC.

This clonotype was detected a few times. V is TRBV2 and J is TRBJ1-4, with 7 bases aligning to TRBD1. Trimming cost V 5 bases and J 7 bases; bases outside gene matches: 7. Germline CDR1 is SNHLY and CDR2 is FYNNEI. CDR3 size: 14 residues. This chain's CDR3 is CASSLQGPSEKLFF. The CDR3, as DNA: TGTGCCAGCAGTCTACAGGGGCCAAGTGAAAAACTGTTTTTT.

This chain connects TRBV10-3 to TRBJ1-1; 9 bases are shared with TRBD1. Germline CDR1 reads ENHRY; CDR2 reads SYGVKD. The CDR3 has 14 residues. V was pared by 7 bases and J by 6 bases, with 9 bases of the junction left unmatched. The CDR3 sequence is CAIKGRTGDPEAFF. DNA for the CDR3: TGTGCCATCAAGGGGCGGACAGGGGATCCTGAAGCTTTCTTT.

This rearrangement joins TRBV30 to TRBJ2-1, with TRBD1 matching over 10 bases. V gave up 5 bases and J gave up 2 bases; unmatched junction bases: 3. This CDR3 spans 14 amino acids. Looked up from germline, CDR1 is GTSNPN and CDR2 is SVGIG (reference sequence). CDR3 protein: CAWCGQGAYNEQFF. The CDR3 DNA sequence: TGTGCCTGGTGCGGACAGGGGGCCTACAATGAGCAGTTCTTC.

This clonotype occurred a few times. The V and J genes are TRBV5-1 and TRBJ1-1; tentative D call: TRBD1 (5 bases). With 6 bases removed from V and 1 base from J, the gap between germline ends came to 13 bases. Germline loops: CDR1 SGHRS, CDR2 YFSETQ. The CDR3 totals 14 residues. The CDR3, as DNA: TGCGCCAGCACCCGTTGGGGGTCGAACACTGAAGCTTTCTTT. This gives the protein CASTRWGSNTEAFF.

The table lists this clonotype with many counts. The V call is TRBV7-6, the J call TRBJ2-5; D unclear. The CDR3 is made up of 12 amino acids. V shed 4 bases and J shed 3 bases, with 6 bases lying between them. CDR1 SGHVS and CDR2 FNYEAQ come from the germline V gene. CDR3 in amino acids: CASSSDEETQYF. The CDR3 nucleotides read TGTGCCAGCAGCTCTGACGAAGAGACCCAGTACTTC.

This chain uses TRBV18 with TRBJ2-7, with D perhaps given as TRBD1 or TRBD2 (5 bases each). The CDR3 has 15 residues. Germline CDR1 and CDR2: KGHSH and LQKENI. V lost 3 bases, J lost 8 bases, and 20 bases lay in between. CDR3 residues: CASSPNDGTEQKQYF. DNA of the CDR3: TGTGCCAGCTCACCGAATGATGGGACGGAACAGAAGCAGTACTTC.

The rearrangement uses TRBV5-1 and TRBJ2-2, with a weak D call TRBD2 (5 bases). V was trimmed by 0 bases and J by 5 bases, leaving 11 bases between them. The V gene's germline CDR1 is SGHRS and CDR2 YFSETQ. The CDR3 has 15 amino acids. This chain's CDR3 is CASSLDGVGTGELFF. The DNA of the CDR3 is TGCGCCAGCAGCTTGGACGGGGTTGGGACCGGGGAGCTGTTTTTT. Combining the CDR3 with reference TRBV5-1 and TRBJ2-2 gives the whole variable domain KAGVTQTPRYLIKTRGQQVTLSCSPISGHRSVSWYQQTPGQGLQFLFEYFSETQRNKGNFPGRFSGRQFSNSRSEMNVSTLELGDSALYLCASSLDGVGTGELFFGEGSRLTVL.